A single sample is the source of the 21 T cell receptor beta chains below, sequenced in a study of blood T cells in healthy people across ages (dated by TCRdb to the mid-2010s). The library was obtained by 5' RACE. Sequencing was carried out with an Illumina HiSeq 2500. The second PCR ran for roughly 7 to 12 cycles and used a J-beta primer mix along with a sample-barcoded 5' primer. TCRdb trimmed public reads at Q25 via fastp, called clones via MiXCR and kept in-frame beta chains. Here each entry gathers all rows of one CDR3 protein and keeps the most common genes and DNA. The sample table contains about 2 million distinct CDR3 sequences; only one count was recorded for around half of them. More than 2% of the sample goes to the ten largest clones. The material sequenced was blood. The receptors shown here come from a woman aged 40 to 55 in good health.

In its sample, this clonotype was seen many times. The chain carries TRBV20-1 and TRBJ2-7, with unresolved D. This CDR3 region has 13 residues. Germline-derived CDR1 and CDR2 are DFQATT and SNEGSKA (reference sequence). V lost 0 bases, J lost 2 bases, and 8 bases lay in between. CDR3 bases: TGCAGTGCTAGAGACGGAAAACCCTACGAGCAGTACTTC. Amino acids: CSARDGKPYEQYF.

This clonotype was counted between two and nine times. The chain combines TRBV6-2 or TRBV6-3 with TRBJ2-1, with D perhaps being TRBD1 or TRBD2 (5 bases each). Germline CDR1 MNHEY, CDR2 SVGEGT. The CDR3 runs to 17 residues. Trimming shortened V by 4 bases and J by 4 bases, and 20 bases separated the two germline ends. The CDR3 nucleotides are TGTGCCAGCAGTTTGGTTCCAGGTGGGGGTATATACAATGAGCAGTTCTTC. Protein product: CASSLVPGGGIYNEQFF.

The chain uses TRBV9 and TRBJ1-5; TRBD1 aligns across 9 bases. With V trimmed by 3 bases and J by 8 bases, 6 bases remained unmatched. The CDR3 covers 14 residues. Germline CDR1 reads SGDLS; CDR2 reads YYNGEE. CDR3 sequence: CASSETGGMKPQHF. In nucleotides, the CDR3 is TGTGCCAGCAGCGAGACAGGGGGGATGAAGCCCCAGCATTTT.

The rearrangement links TRBV7-9 to TRBJ2-1, with no clear D. The CDR3 contains 16 residues. Germline V gives CDR1 SEHNR, CDR2 FQNEAQ (reference sequence). Trimming took 3 bases from V and 5 from J, leaving 17 bases between them. The CDR3: CASSFGSRVPDNEQFF. In DNA, the CDR3 is TGTGCCAGCAGCTTTGGTTCAAGGGTGCCGGACAATGAGCAGTTCTTC.

This clonotype came up a few times. The chain couples TRBV5-1 to TRBJ2-7; 7 positions match TRBD1. V dropped 5 bases and J dropped 5; count of bases not matched to a gene: 13. From germline, CDR1 is SGHRS and CDR2 YFSETQ. CDR3 length equals 15 residues. DNA of the CDR3: TGCGCCAGCAGTCTACGGGACAGCACTGTGAACGAGCAGTACTTC. Residues: CASSLRDSTVNEQYF.

This clonotype was recorded a few times. The V and J genes are TRBV12-3 or TRBV12-4 and TRBJ2-4, with TRBD1 identical over 7 bases. The CDR3 consists of 16 residues. V trimming: 3 bases; J trimming: 1 base; junction bases outside the gene matches: 6. The CDR3: CASSFPQQGAKNIQYF. DNA of the CDR3: TGTGCCAGCAGTTTTCCTCAACAGGGGGCCAAAAACATTCAGTACTTC.

V is TRBV4-1 and J is TRBJ2-6, with D tentatively TRBD1 (5 bases). The CDR3 is 18 residues long. Trimming pared 1 base from V and 0 bases from J, leaving 13 bases between. Germline loops: CDR1 MGHRA, CDR2 YSYEKL. CDR3 sequence (DNA): TGCGCCAGCAGCCAAGCTGTGACAGCGTTCTCTGGGGCCAACGTCCTGACTTTC. Translation gives CASSQAVTAFSGANVLTF.

This clonotype was observed a few times. CDR3 coding DNA: TGCAGCGCCGGGGGACAGGGGTGGAACAATGAGCAGTTCTTC. Its translation: CSAGGQGWNNEQFF. The V and J genes are TRBV29-1 and TRBJ2-1; 10 nucleotides line up with TRBD1. The V gene end was trimmed by 7 bases and the J gene end by 5 bases; junction bases not matched to a gene: 8. Germline CDR1 reads SQVTM; CDR2 reads ANQGSEA. The CDR3 covers 14 residues.

This clonotype appeared once. The genes are TRBV7-8 and TRBJ2-7, with 11 positions matching TRBD1. CDR1 SGHVS and CDR2 FQNEAQ come from the germline V gene. The J segment lost 10 bases and the V segment lost 8 bases, leaving 10 bases of the junction unmatched. The CDR3 is made up of 13 amino acids. CDR3: CASGIRTGGTQYF. CDR3 DNA: TGTGCCAGCGGGATTCGGACAGGGGGCACCCAGTACTTC. The whole variable domain, remainder taken from reference TRBV7-8 and TRBJ2-7, is GAGVSQSPRYKVAKRGQDVALRCDPISGHVSLFWYQQALGQGPEFLTYFQNEAQLDKSGLPSDRFFAERPEGSVSTLKIQRTQQEDSAVYLCASGIRTGGTQYFGPGTRLTVT.

The chain uses TRBV12-3 or TRBV12-4 and TRBJ2-7; weak D call: TRBD1 (5 bases). This CDR3 comprises 11 residues. The ends were cut back, 5 bases at V and 11 bases at J, with 13 bases in the middle. CDR3 in DNA: TGTGCCAGCAGTCCCGGGTCAGGGAAGTACTTC. Translating it yields CASSPGSGKYF.

The chain joins TRBV7-9 to TRBJ2-3, with D maybe TRBD2 (5 bases). The CDR3 sequence is 17 residues long. V lost 5 bases and J 0 bases, leaving 18 bases between the germline ends. Germline-derived CDR1 and CDR2 are SEHNR and FQNEAQ (reference sequence). CDR3 region: CASSNTRLRVSTDTQYF. Written as DNA, the CDR3 is TGTGCCAGCAGCAACACCCGGCTGCGGGTTAGCACAGATACGCAGTATTTT.

The J gene is TRBJ2-5, the V gene TRBV21-1; TRBD1 is the table's D call and was not checked against the DNA. TRBV21-1 represents a pseudogene. The CDR3 length is 20 residues. The CDR3 is CASSKDEGKGKGSSQETQYF. The CDR3 region has the DNA TGTGCCAGCAGCAAAGATGAAGGGAAGGGAAAGGGGTCGTCCCAAGAGACCCAGTACTTC.

This sequence joins TRBV3-1 and TRBJ2-7, with TRBD1 matching 9 bases. Germline values: CDR1 LGHDT, CDR2 YNNKEL (reference sequence). The CDR3 contains 15 residues. V shed 1 base, J shed 2 bases, and the junction held 3 bases outside the gene matches. The CDR3 bases are TGTGCCAGCAGCCAAGTTGGGGACAGGGCCTACGAGCAGTACTTC. It encodes CASSQVGDRAYEQYF.

This sequence joins TRBV29-1 and TRBJ1-2; D gene uncertain. V was shortened by 5 bases and J by 6 bases, with 13 bases between the two germline ends. The CDR3 totals 12 residues. Germline CDR1 is SQVTM and CDR2 is ANQGSEA. The CDR3 coding sequence is TGCAGCGTTAAGGGCAGGTTGGATGGCTACACCTTC. Translation gives CSVKGRLDGYTF.

The chain recombines TRBV20-1 with TRBJ2-1; 8 bases are shared with TRBD1. The length of the CDR3 is 13 residues. V lost 3 bases, J lost 4 bases, and 2 bases stayed unmatched. CDR1 DFQATT and CDR2 SNEGSKA come from the germline V gene (reference sequence). The CDR3 coding sequence is TGCAGTGCTAGCAGGGGGCTTTACAATGAGCAGTTCTTC. Encoded protein: CSASRGLYNEQFF.

This clonotype has only a few counts. CDR3 sequence: CASRRGDLITDTQYF. The CDR3 DNA reads TGTGCCAGCAGGCGAGGGGACCTGATCACAGATACGCAGTATTTT. J is TRBJ2-3 and V is TRBV28; D might be TRBD1 or TRBD2, each matching 5 bases. Looked up from germline, CDR1 is MDHEN and CDR2 is SYDVKM. CDR3 length: 15 amino acids. The V and J ends lost 6 bases and 2 bases respectively, with 15 bases between them. The variable domain in full, with the rest retrieved from reference TRBV28 and TRBJ2-3, is DVKVTQSSRYLVKRTGEKVFLECVQDMDHENMFWYRQDPGLGLRLIYFSYDVKMKEKGDIPEGYSVSREKKERFSLILESASTNQTSMYLCASRRGDLITDTQYFGPGTRLTVL.

V is TRBV25-1 and J is TRBJ1-2; D gene uncertain. V was trimmed by 6 bases and J by 7 bases, leaving 12 bases between them. CDR1 is MGHDK and CDR2 is SYGVNS in the germline V gene. The CDR3 has 12 amino acids. CDR3 sequence reads: CASRVGSCGYTF. CDR3 nucleotides: TGTGCCAGCAGGGTAGGATCTTGTGGCTACACCTTC.

A few counts support this clonotype. The junction shows a germline mismatch at one end, possibly a read error. The V gene is TRBV4-1, the J gene TRBJ2-1; D uncertain. The CDR3 loop spans 16 amino acids. In germline, CDR1 is MGHRA, CDR2 YSYEKL. The CDR3 coding sequence is TGCGCCAGCAGCGAAGAACGGTATGGCTCCTACAATGAGCAGTTCTTC. It encodes CASSEERYGSYNEQFF.

This clonotype appeared many times. The V call is TRBV7-2, the J call TRBJ2-3; D gene uncertain. Germline V lookup: CDR1 SGHTA, CDR2 FQGNSA. The CDR3 has 15 amino acids. V was trimmed by 3 bases and J by 0 bases, leaving 10 bases between them. The CDR3 DNA reads as TGTGCCAGCAGCTTGGTAGCTACTAGCACAGATACGCAGTATTTT. Translation gives CASSLVATSTDTQYF.

This chain connects TRBV29-1 to TRBJ2-3; no reliable D call. There are 13 residues in the CDR3. Between the trimmed V and J ends, which lost 2 bases and 1 base, there was a span of 7 bases. Germline V lookup: CDR1 SQVTM, CDR2 ANQGSEA. Written as DNA, the CDR3 is TGCAGCGTTGAAATTGGCCGCACAGATACGCAGTATTTT. Encoded protein: CSVEIGRTDTQYF.

The chain recombines TRBV2 with TRBJ1-2; D gene ambiguous. Trimming removed 5 bases at V and 3 bases at J, with 10 bases between. Germline assignment: CDR1 SNHLY and CDR2 FYNNEI. The CDR3 length is 13 residues. CDR3 amino acids: CASSRAADYGYTF. In DNA, the CDR3 is TGTGCCAGCAGTCGGGCGGCGGACTATGGCTACACCTTC.